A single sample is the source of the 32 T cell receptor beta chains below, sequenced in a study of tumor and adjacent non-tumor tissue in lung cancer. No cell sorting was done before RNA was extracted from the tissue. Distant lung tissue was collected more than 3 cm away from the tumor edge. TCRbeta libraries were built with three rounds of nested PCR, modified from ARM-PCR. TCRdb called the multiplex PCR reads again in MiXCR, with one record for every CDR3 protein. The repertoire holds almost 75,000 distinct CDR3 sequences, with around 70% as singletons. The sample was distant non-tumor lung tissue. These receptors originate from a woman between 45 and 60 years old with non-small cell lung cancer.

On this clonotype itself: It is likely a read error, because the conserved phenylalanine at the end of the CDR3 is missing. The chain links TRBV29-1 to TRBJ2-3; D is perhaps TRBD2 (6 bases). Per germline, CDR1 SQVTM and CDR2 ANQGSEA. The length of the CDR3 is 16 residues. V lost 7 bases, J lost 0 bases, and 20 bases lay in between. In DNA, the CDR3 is TGCAGCGCTCCGGGACCCCAAGCGGGTAGCACAGATACGCAGTATTTA. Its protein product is CSAPGPQAGSTDTQYL.

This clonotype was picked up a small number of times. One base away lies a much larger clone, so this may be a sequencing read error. In nucleotides, the CDR3 is TGTACCAGCAGTCCCCATCAATCGGGAGGCGCTTATGGCTACACCTTC. This encodes CTSSPHQSGGAYGYTF. V gene TRBV6-2 or TRBV6-3 combines with J gene TRBJ1-2; D is undetermined. The CDR3 has 16 amino acids. The germline gives CDR1 MNHEY, CDR2 SVGEGT.

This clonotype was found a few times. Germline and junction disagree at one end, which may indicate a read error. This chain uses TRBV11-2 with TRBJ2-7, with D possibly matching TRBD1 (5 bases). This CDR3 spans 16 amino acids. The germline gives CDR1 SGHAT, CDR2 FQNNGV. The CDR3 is CVSSLNIAQGTYEQYF. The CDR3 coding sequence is TGTGTCAGCAGCTTAAATATCGCTCAGGGAACCTACGAGCAGTATTTC.

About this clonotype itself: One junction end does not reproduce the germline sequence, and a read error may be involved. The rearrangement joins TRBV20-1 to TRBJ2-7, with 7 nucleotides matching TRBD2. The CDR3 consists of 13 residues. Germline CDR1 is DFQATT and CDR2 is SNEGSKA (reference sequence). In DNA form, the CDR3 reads TGCGGTGCTGACGGCGGGAGTTCCTACGAGCAGTACTTC. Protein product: CGADGGSSYEQYF.

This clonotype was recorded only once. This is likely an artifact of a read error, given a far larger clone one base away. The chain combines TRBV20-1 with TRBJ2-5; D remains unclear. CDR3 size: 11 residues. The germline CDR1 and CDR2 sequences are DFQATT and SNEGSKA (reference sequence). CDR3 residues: CSARDLSTQCF. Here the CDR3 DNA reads TGCAGTGCTAGAGATCTTTCGACCCAGTGCTTC.

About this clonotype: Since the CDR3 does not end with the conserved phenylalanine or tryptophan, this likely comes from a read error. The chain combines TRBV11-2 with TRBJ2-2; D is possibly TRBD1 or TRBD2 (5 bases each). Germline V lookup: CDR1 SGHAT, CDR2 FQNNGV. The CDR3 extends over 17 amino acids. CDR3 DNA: TGTGCCAGCAGCTTTGGGGGTAGTAGAATTTCCACCGGGGACCTGTTTCTT. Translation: CASSFGGSRISTGDLFL.

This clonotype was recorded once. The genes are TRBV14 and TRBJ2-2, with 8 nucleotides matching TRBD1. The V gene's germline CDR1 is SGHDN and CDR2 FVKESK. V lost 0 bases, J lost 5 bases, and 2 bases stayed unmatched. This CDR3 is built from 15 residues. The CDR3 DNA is TGTGCCAGCAGCCAAGACAACAGGGGGACCGGGGAGCTGTTTTTT. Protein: CASSQDNRGTGELFF.

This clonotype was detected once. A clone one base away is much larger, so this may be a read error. The DNA of the CDR3 is TGTGCCAGCAGTACGAGACTAGCCGTGCAGTACTTC. Protein product: CASSTRLAVQYF. This chain connects TRBV12-3 or TRBV12-4 to TRBJ2-1; 7 bases agree with TRBD2. TRBJ2-7 matches the DNA end more closely, so the J call is doubtful. The CDR3 length is 12 residues.

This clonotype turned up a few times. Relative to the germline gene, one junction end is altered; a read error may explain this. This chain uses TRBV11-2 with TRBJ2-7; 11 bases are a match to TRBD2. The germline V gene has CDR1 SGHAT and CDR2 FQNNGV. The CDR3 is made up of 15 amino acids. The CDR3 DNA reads TGTGTCAGCAGCCCGGGACTAGCGGAGACCTACGAGCAGTACTTC. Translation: CVSSPGLAETYEQYF.

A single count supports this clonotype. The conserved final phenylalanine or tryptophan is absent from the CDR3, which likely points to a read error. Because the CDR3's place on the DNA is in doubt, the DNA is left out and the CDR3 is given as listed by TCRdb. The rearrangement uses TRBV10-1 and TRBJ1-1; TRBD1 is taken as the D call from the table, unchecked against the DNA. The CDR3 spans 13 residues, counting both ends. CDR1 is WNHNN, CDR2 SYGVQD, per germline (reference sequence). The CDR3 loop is CASRENRDTEAFL.

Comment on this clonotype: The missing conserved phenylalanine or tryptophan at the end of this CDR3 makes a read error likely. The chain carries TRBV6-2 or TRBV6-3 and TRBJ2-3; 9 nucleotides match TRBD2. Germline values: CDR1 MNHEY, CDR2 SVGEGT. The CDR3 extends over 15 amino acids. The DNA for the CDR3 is TGTGCCAGCAATTACGCGGGACTAGCTAGAGATACTCAGTATTTA. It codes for CASNYAGLARDTQYL.

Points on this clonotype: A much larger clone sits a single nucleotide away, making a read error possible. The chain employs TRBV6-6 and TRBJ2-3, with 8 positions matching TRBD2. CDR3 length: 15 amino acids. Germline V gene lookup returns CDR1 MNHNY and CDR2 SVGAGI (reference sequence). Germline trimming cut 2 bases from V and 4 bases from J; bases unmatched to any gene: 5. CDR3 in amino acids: CASSYTSGSADTQYF. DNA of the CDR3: TGTGCCAGCAGTTACACCAGCGGGAGCGCAGATACGCAGTATTTT.

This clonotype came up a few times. CDR3 loop: CASSLQGRNTGELFF. The DNA of the CDR3 is TGTGCCAGCAGCCTACAGGGTCGAAACACCGGGGAGCTGTTTTTT. The chain employs TRBV7-9 and TRBJ2-2, with a tentative D call TRBD1 (6 bases). Looked up from germline, CDR1 is SEHNR and CDR2 is FQNEAQ (reference sequence). The CDR3 covers 15 residues. V lost 5 bases and J 2 bases, leaving 12 bases between the germline ends.

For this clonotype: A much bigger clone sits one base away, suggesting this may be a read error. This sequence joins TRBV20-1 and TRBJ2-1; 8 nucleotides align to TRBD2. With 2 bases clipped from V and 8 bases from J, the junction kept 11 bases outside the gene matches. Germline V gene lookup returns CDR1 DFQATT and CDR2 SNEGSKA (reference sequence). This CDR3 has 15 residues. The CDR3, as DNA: TGCAGTGCTAGAAATCTCGCGGGAGGCATTGATGAGCAGTTCTTC. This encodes CSARNLAGGIDEQFF.

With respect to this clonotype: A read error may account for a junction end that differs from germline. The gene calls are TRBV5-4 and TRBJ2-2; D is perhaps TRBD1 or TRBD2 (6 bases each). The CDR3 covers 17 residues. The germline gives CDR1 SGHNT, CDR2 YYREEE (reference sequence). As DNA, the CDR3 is TGTGCTAGCACCACCCAAAAACAGGGAGGGAACACCGGGGAGCTGTTTTTT. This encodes CASTTQKQGGNTGELFF.

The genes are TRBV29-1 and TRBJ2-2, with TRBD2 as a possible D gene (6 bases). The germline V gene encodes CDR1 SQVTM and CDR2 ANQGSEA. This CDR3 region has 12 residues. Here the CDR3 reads CSGTGQTGELFF. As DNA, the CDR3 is TGCAGTGGGACTGGGCAAACCGGGGAGCTGTTTTTT.

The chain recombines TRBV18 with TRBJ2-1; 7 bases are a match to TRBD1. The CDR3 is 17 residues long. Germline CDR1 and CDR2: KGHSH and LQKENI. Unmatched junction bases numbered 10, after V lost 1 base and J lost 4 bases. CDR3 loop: CASSPLRTGRSYNEQFF. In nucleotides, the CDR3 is TGTGCCAGCTCACCACTTCGGACAGGTCGGTCATACAATGAGCAGTTCTTC.

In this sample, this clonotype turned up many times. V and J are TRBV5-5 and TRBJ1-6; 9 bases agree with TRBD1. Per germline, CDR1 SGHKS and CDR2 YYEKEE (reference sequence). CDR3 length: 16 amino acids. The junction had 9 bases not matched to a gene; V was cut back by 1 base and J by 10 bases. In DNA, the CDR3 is TGTGCCAGCAGCTTGACCTCGACAGGGGGTGGGTCACCCCTCCACTTT. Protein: CASSLTSTGGGSPLHF. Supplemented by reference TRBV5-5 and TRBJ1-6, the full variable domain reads DAGVTQSPTHLIKTRGQQVTLRCSPISGHKSVSWYQQVLGQGPQFIFQYYEKEERGRGNFPDRFSARQFPNYSSELNVNALLLGDSALYLCASSLTSTGGGSPLHFGNGTRLTVT.

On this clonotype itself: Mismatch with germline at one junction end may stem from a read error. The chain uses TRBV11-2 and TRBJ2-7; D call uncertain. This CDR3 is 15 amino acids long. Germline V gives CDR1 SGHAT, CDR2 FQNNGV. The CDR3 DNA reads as TGTGCCAGCAGCTTATCTCCGAGTCCCTCCTACGACCAATATTTC. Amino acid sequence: CASSLSPSPSYDQYF.

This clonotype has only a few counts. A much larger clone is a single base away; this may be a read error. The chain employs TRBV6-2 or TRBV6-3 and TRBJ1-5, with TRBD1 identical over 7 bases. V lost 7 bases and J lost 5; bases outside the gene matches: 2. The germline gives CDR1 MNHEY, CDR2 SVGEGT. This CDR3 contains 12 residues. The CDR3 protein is CASTRGDQPQHF. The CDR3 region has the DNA TGTGCCAGCACCAGGGGGGATCAGCCCCAGCATTTT.

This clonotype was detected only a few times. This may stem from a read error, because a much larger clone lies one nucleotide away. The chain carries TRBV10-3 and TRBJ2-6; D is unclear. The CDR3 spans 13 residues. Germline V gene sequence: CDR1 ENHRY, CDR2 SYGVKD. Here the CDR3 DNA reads TGTGCCATCCTGAGCGCTGGGGTCAACGTCCTGACTTTC. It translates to CAILSAGVNVLTF.

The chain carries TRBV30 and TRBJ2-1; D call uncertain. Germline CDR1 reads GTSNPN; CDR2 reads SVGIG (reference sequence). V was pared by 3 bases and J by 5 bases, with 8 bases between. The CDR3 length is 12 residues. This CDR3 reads CAWSHPHNEQFF. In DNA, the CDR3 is TGTGCCTGGAGCCACCCGCACAATGAGCAGTTCTTC. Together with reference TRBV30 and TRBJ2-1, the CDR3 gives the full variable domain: SQTIHQWPATLVQPVGSPLSLECTVEGTSNPNLYWYRQAAGRGLQLLFYSVGIGQISSEVPQNLSASRPQDRQFILSSKKLLLSDSGFYLCAWSHPHNEQFFGPGTRLTVL.

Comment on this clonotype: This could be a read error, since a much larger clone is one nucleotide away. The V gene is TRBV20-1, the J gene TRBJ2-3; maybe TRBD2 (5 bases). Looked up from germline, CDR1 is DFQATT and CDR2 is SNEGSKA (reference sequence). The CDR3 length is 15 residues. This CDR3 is CSARDAASSTDTKYF. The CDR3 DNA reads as TGCAGTGCTAGAGATGCGGCTAGCAGCACAGATACGAAGTATTTT.

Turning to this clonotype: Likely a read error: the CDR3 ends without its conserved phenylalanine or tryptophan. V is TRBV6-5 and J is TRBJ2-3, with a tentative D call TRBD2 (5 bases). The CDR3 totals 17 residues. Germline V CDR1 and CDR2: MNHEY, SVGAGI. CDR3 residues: CASRPPVGADSIDTQYL. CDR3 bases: TGTGCCAGCAGACCCCCAGTGGGAGCGGATAGCATAGATACGCAGTATTTG.

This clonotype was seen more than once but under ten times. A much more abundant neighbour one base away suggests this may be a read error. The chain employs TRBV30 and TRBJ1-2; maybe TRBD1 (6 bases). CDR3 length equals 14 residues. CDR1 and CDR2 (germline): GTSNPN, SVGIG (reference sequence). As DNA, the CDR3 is TGTCCCTGGAGTGTTTTAGTACAGGGCGCAGGCTACACCTTC. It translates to CPWSVLVQGAGYTF.

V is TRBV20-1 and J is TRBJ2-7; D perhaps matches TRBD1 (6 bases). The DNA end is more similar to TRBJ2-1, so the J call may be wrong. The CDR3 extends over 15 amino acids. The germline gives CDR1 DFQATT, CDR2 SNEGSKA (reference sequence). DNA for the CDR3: TGCAGTGCTCCGAGCCCGGGGATGGGGGCATACGAGCAGTTCTTC. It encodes CSAPSPGMGAYEQFF.

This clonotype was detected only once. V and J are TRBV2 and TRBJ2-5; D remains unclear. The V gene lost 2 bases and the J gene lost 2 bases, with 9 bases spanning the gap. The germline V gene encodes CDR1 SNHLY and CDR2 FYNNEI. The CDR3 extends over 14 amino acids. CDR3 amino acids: CASSEFGRQETQYF. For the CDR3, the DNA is TGTGCCAGCAGTGAATTCGGCAGACAAGAGACCCAGTACTTC.

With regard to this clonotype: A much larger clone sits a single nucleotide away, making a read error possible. The CDR3: CASSPTSGTYEQYF. CDR3 DNA sequence: TGTGCCAGCAGTCCGACTAGCGGAACCTACGAGCAGTACTTC. This chain joins TRBV6-5 and TRBJ2-7, with 9 nucleotides matching TRBD2. V dropped 5 bases and J dropped 2; count of bases not matched to a gene: 4. This CDR3 region has 14 residues. Germline CDR1 and CDR2: MNHEY and SVGAGI.

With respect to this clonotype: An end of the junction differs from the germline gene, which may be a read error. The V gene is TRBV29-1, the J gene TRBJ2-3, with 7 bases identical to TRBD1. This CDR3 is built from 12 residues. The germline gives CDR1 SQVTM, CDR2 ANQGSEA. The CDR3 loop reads CSIGTDTDTRYF. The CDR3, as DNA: TGCAGCATTGGGACAGACACAGATACGCGGTATTTT.

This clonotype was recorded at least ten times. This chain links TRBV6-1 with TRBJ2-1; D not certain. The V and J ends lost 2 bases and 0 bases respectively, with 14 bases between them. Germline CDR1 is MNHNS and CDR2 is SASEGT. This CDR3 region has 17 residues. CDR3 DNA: TGTGCCAGCAGTGAATTCTACGTATTAAGCTCCTACAATGAGCAGTTCTTC. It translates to CASSEFYVLSSYNEQFF.

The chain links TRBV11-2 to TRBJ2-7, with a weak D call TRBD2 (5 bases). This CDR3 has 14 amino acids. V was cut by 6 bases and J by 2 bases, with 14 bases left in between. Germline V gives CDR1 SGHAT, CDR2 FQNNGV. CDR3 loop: CASRGLVGAYEQYF. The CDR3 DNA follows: TGTGCCAGCAGGGGATTAGTGGGAGCCTACGAGCAGTACTTC.

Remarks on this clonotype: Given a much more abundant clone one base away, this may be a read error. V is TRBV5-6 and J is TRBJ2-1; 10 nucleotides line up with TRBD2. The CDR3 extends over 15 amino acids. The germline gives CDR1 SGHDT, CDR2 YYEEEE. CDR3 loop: CVSSVAGGPYNEQFF. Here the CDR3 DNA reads TGTGTCAGCAGCGTAGCGGGAGGCCCCTACAATGAGCAGTTCTTC.